Shown below are 11 T cell receptor beta chains from a single sample sequenced in a study of blood T cell repertoires in COVID-19. The method was immunoSEQ multiplex PCR; TCRdb's version includes in-frame clones alone and lacks a portion of them. Of roughly 250,000 clones listed, over 70% are singletons. Sequenced sample: peripheral blood. The receptors were sampled from a human donor in a cohort sampled during active COVID-19.

The chain uses TRBV6-2 or TRBV6-3 and TRBJ2-7; D gene ambiguous. V was trimmed by 5 bases and J by 0 bases, leaving 14 bases between them. Germline CDR1 MNHEY, CDR2 SVGEGT. This CDR3 has 15 amino acids. The CDR3 loop is CASSRPWPGSYEQYF. Written as DNA, the CDR3 is TGTGCCAGCAGTCGCCCATGGCCGGGCTCCTACGAGCAGTACTTC.

V usage is TRBV3-1 (or the pseudogene TRBV3-2) and J usage is TRBJ2-1; 9 nucleotides line up with TRBD2. V trimming: 1 base; J trimming: 8 bases; junction bases outside the gene matches: 6. This CDR3 region has 15 residues. Germline V gene lookup returns CDR1 LGHDT and CDR2 YNNKEL (reference sequence). The CDR3 nucleotides are TGTGCCAGCAGCCAAGGGGCAGCGGGGGGCCATGAGCAGTTCTTC. Its protein is CASSQGAAGGHEQFF.

The chain combines TRBV28 with TRBJ2-3; D is ambiguous. Trimming pared 8 bases from V and 1 base from J, leaving 4 bases between. This CDR3 is 11 amino acids long. Germline V lookup: CDR1 MDHEN, CDR2 SYDVKM. CDR3 region: CASGRTDTQYF. For the CDR3, the DNA is TGTGCCAGCGGGCGCACAGATACGCAGTATTTT.

In its sample, this clone was seen a few times. The chain has TRBV5-8 and TRBJ1-5, with D possibly matching TRBD1 (5 bases). V shed 6 bases and J shed 7 bases, with 17 bases lying between them. The CDR3 contains 14 residues. Germline V gene data show CDR1 as SGHTS and CDR2 as YDEGEE. The CDR3 sequence is CASNVGGAVQPQHF. The CDR3 DNA sequence: TGTGCCAGCAATGTTGGAGGGGCTGTCCAGCCCCAGCATTTT.

This rearrangement joins TRBV18 to TRBJ1-3, with D unclear. From germline, CDR1 is KGHSH and CDR2 LQKENI. This CDR3 has 17 residues. The V and J ends lost 1 base and 0 bases respectively, with 13 bases between them. Here the CDR3 reads CASSPRDSVRSGNTIYF. CDR3 DNA: TGTGCCAGCTCACCACGCGATTCGGTCCGCTCTGGAAACACCATATATTTT.

The J gene is TRBJ2-7, the V gene TRBV19; 9 bases line up with TRBD1. CDR3 length equals 15 residues. V gave up 4 bases and J gave up 6 bases; unmatched junction bases: 10. Germline values: CDR1 LNHDA, CDR2 SQIVND (reference sequence). The CDR3: CASSSLPGTGLEQYF. CDR3 bases: TGTGCCAGTAGTAGCCTGCCCGGGACAGGGCTCGAGCAGTACTTC.

The V and J genes are TRBV2 and TRBJ2-7; D possibly corresponds to TRBD1 (6 bases). The germline V gene encodes CDR1 SNHLY and CDR2 FYNNEI. There are 12 residues in the CDR3. V gave up 0 bases and J gave up 10 bases, with 10 bases separating them. CDR3 sequence: CASSEAQTGQYF. CDR3 nucleotides: TGTGCCAGCAGTGAAGCGCAGACAGGACAGTACTTC.

The chain has TRBV10-1 and TRBJ2-2, with a weak D call TRBD2 (5 bases). The CDR3 has 15 amino acids. Per the germline V gene, CDR1 is WNHNN and CDR2 is SYGVQD (reference sequence). V lost 5 bases to trimming and J lost 0 bases, with 10 bases between them. CDR3 protein: CASSSGGPNTGELFF. CDR3 in DNA: TGCGCCAGCAGTAGCGGAGGACCGAACACCGGGGAGCTGTTTTTT.

This sequence joins TRBV6-2 or TRBV6-3 and TRBJ1-1; maybe TRBD1 (6 bases). Germline V gene sequence: CDR1 MNHEY, CDR2 SVGEGT. Between the trimmed V and J ends, which lost 6 bases and 1 base, there was a span of 21 bases. The CDR3 spans 17 residues. The CDR3 here is CASSPVGGTGWNTEAFF. DNA of the CDR3: TGTGCCAGCAGCCCCGTAGGGGGTACGGGTTGGAACACTGAAGCTTTCTTT.

The rearrangement joins TRBV19 to TRBJ2-7, with 8 bases aligning to TRBD1. Trimming took 6 bases from V and 6 from J; bases not matched to a gene: 10. The CDR3 is 14 amino acids. Germline CDR1 and CDR2: LNHDA and SQIVND (reference sequence). The CDR3 loop is CASRDTGGFGEQYF. In DNA form, the CDR3 reads TGTGCCAGTAGGGATACAGGGGGTTTTGGCGAGCAGTACTTC.

The sample holds one count of this clone. The chain links TRBV19 to TRBJ1-5, with TRBD1 matching over 7 bases. The CDR3 is 14 amino acids. Unmatched junction bases numbered 7, after V lost 7 bases and J lost 4 bases. Germline V gene data show CDR1 as LNHDA and CDR2 as SQIVND (reference sequence). This chain's CDR3 is CASTQATGNQPQHF. DNA for the CDR3: TGTGCCAGTACACAAGCGACAGGGAATCAGCCCCAGCATTTT.